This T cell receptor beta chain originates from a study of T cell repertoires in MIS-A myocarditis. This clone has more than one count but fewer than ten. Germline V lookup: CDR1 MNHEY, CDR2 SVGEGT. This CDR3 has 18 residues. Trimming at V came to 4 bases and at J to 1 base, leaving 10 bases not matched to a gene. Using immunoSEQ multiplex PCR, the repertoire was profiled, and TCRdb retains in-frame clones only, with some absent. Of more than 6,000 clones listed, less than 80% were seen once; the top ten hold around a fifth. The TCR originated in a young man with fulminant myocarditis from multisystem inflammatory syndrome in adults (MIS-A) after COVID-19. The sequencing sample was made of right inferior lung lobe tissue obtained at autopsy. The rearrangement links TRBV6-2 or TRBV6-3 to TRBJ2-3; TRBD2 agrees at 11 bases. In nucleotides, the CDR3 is TGTGCCAGCAGTTTCGGGGGAAGGGGACTAGCGGGCACAGATACGCAGTATTTT. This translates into CASSFGGRGLAGTDTQYF.